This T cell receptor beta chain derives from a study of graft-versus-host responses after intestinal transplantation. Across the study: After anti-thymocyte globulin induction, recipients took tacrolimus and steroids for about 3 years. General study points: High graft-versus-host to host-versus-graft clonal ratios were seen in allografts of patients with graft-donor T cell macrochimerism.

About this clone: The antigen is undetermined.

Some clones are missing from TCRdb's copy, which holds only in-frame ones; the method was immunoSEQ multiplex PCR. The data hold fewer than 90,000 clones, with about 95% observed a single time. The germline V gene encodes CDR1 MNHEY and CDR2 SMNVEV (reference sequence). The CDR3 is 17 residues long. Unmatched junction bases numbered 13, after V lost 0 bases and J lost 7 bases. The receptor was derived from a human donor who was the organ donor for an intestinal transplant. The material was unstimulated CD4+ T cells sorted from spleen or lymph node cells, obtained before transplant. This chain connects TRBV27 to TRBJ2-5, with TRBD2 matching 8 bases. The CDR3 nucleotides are TGTGCCAGCAGTTTATCTGGCACTAGCGGCCCTCGAGGGACCCAGTACTTC. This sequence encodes CASSLSGTSGPRGTQYF.